The 9 T cell receptor beta chains below were found in one sample sequenced in a study of blood T cell repertoires in COVID-19. TCRdb's copy holds only in-frame clones and misses some; the assay was immunoSEQ multiplex PCR. Here the sample spans approximately 470,000 clones, roughly nine tenths being singletons. The sequenced sample was PBMCs or T cells enriched from blood (not recorded which). The receptors were gathered from a woman younger than 35 who had recovered from COVID-19.

The count of this clone is one. V and J are TRBV12-5 and TRBJ2-7; 7 nucleotides line up with TRBD1. Germline CDR1 reads LGHNT; CDR2 reads FRNRAP. Trimming at V came to 6 bases and at J to 0 bases, leaving 14 bases not matched to a gene. This CDR3 contains 17 residues. CDR3 in DNA: TGTGCTAGTGGATCTTTTAGACAGGGTGGGGGCTCCTACGAGCAGTACTTC. Residues: CASGSFRQGGGSYEQYF.

The V and J genes are TRBV5-1 and TRBJ1-2; D is undetermined. The CDR3 runs 13 residues. Trimming removed 4 bases at V and 4 bases at J, with 11 bases between. The germline CDR1 and CDR2 sequences are SGHRS and YFSETQ. The CDR3 protein is CASSPAGIYGYTF. The CDR3 DNA is TGCGCCAGCAGCCCCGCCGGGATCTATGGCTACACCTTC.

The rearrangement joins TRBV18 to TRBJ2-3; D perhaps matches TRBD2 (6 bases). CDR3 length: 15 amino acids. Germline CDR1 is KGHSH and CDR2 is LQKENI. Between the trimmed V and J ends, which lost 0 bases and 4 bases, there was a span of 11 bases. The DNA for the CDR3 is TGTGCCAGCTCACCACCGTCCGGCGGGGCAGATACGCAGTATTTT. Translating gives CASSPPSGGADTQYF. The variable domain in full, completed from reference TRBV18 and TRBJ2-3, reads NAGVMQNPRHLVRRRGQEARLRCSPMKGHSHVYWYRQLPEEGLKFMVYLQKENIIDESGMPKERFSAEFPKEGPSILRIQQVVRGDSAAYFCASSPPSGGADTQYFGPGTRLTVL.

This chain uses TRBV21-1 with TRBJ2-7; whether TRBD1, the table's D call, matches the DNA was not checked. TRBV21-1 is assigned pseudogene status. This CDR3 is built from 16 residues. CDR3 sequence reads: CASSKQKSGQKHEQYF. DNA for the CDR3: TGTGCCAGCAGCAAACAAAAATCCGGACAGAAGCACGAGCAGTACTTC.

The chain has TRBV5-1 and TRBJ2-4, with D maybe TRBD1 (6 bases). Germline loops: CDR1 SGHRS, CDR2 YFSETQ. The CDR3 contains 15 residues. The V gene lost 4 bases and the J gene lost 8 bases, with 19 bases spanning the gap. DNA of the CDR3: TGCGCCAGCAGCCAAGAACTACAGGGCGACGACATTCAGTACTTC. It yields the protein CASSQELQGDDIQYF.

With respect to this clone: Other DNA sequences from this sample encode an identical CDR3 as well. J is TRBJ2-7 and V is TRBV19; D is possibly TRBD1 (6 bases). The V end was cut by 1 base, the J end by 1 base, with 8 bases between. The CDR3 totals 14 residues. Germline lookup yields CDR1 LNHDA and CDR2 SQIVND (reference sequence). The CDR3 region is CASSIGTGSYEQYF. In nucleotides, the CDR3 is TGTGCCAGTAGTATAGGCACAGGGTCCTACGAGCAGTACTTC.

The chain carries TRBV9 and TRBJ2-3; 12 bases align to TRBD2. CDR3 length equals 16 residues. Germline-derived CDR1 and CDR2 are SGDLS and YYNGEE. J was trimmed by 2 bases and V by 4 bases; bases with no gene match: 5. The DNA for the CDR3 is TGTGCCAGCAGCCAACGACTAGCGGGGGACACAGATACGCAGTATTTT. It yields the protein CASSQRLAGDTDTQYF. Supplemented by reference TRBV9 and TRBJ2-3, the full variable domain reads DSGVTQTPKHLITATGQRVTLRCSPRSGDLSVYWYQQSLDQGLQFLIQYYNGEERAKGNILERFSAQQFPDLHSELNLSSLELGDSALYFCASSQRLAGDTDTQYFGPGTRLTVL.

The chain recombines TRBV15 with TRBJ1-5; D remains unclear. The V end was cut by 4 bases, the J end by 7 bases, with 17 bases between. From germline, CDR1 is LNHNV and CDR2 YYDKDF (reference sequence). This CDR3 spans 15 amino acids. CDR3 amino acids: CATSNSEGGRQPQHF. The CDR3 nucleotides are TGTGCCACCAGCAACTCCGAGGGAGGACGGCAGCCCCAGCATTTT.

In this sample, this clone turned up a few times. The rearrangement uses TRBV5-1 and TRBJ1-2; 11 bases agree with TRBD1. V lost 4 bases to trimming and J lost 2 bases; unmatched junction nucleotides: 7. The CDR3 runs to 16 residues. The germline gives CDR1 SGHRS, CDR2 YFSETQ. Here the CDR3 reads CASSMDRGLFNYGYTF. CDR3 nucleotide sequence: TGCGCCAGCAGCATGGACAGGGGGCTATTCAACTATGGCTACACCTTC.